This TCR beta chain was sequenced for a study of blood T cell repertoires in COVID-19. On the study more broadly: PBMCs, B-cell-depleted T cells, or T cells provided the cDNA or gDNA that made up the material.

The table came from immunoSEQ multiplex PCR; TCRdb's copy has only in-frame clones and leaves some out. The sample carries a few hundred thousand clones, nearly 90% recorded once. Participants came from 20 to 25 US areas, aged roughly 18 to 95 years. Grouping used clinical history reported by participants in a survey and questionnaire. CDR3 size: 14 residues. Looked up from germline, CDR1 is SNHLY and CDR2 is FYNNEI. Germline trimming cut 6 bases from V and 4 bases from J; bases unmatched to any gene: 7. The rearrangement links TRBV2 to TRBJ1-2; TRBD1 matches 8 bases. This receptor was identified in a woman aged 45-60 years who had been exposed to COVID-19. The specimen sequenced was PBMCs or T cells enriched from blood (not recorded which). The CDR3 loop is CASRARQGSYGYTF. CDR3 sequence (DNA): TGTGCCAGCAGAGCTCGACAGGGGAGCTATGGCTACACCTTC.